These 15 T cell receptor beta chains were sequenced from one sample in a study of CD8+CD57+ T cells in acquired aplastic anemia. In patients chosen for sequencing, flow cytometry had shown CD8+CD57+ cell expansion. The study profiled TCR beta VDJ and CDR3 using genomic DNA as template. TCRdb reprocessed the reads with MiXCR, giving one entry per CDR3 protein. The data contain about 180,000 distinct CDR3 sequences, roughly 65% of them singletons. What was sequenced was sorted CD4+, CD8+, or CD8+CD57+ T cells (not recorded which) from PBMCs. Receptors were obtained from a human donor with aplastic anemia.

The chain links TRBV19 to TRBJ2-3; TRBD1 agrees at 9 bases. Germline V CDR1 and CDR2: LNHDA, SQIVND (reference sequence). CDR3 length: 16 residues. V trimming: 4 bases; J trimming: 2 bases; junction bases outside the gene matches: 7. The CDR3 DNA reads as TGTGCCAGTAGTAGCAACCGGGACAGGGTCACAGATACGCAGTATTTT. Its translation: CASSSNRDRVTDTQYF.

This clonotype was observed a single time. A much larger clonotype is one base distant, so this may be a read error. This CDR3 fails to terminate in the conserved phenylalanine or tryptophan, so it likely reflects a read error. The rearrangement joins TRBV2 to TRBJ2-5, with 7 bases fitting TRBD2. Germline V gene sequence: CDR1 SNHLY, CDR2 FYNNEI. The CDR3 is 14 residues long. The ends lost 7 bases at V and 2 bases at J; junction bases unmatched: 7. The CDR3 sequence: CASTTSGEQETQYS. CDR3 DNA sequence: TGTGCCAGCACCACGAGCGGGGAACAAGAGACCCAGTACTCC.

This clonotype turned up a few times. The V and J genes are TRBV20-1 and TRBJ2-5; D is possibly TRBD2 (5 bases). Germline CDR1 reads DFQATT; CDR2 reads SNEGSKA (reference sequence). The CDR3 has 16 amino acids. V dropped 1 base and J dropped 1 base, with 16 bases sitting between them. CDR3 region: CSARGGRGSIQETQYF. The CDR3, as DNA: TGCAGTGCTAGAGGAGGACGGGGATCGATCCAAGAGACCCAGTACTTC.

This chain links TRBV20-1 with TRBJ2-4; D is possibly TRBD2 (6 bases). The CDR3 is made up of 15 amino acids. Per the germline V gene, CDR1 is DFQATT and CDR2 is SNEGSKA (reference sequence). V lost 6 bases and J lost 5, with 20 bases in between. Written as DNA, the CDR3 is TGCAGTGCCGCTCAGGGTATGGGACTTCAAAACATTCAGTACTTC. Translating gives CSAAQGMGLQNIQYF.

The chain combines TRBV25-1 with TRBJ1-3, with unresolved D. This CDR3 comprises 16 residues. Trimming pared 5 bases from V and 4 bases from J, leaving 18 bases between. In germline, CDR1 is MGHDK, CDR2 SYGVNS. The DNA of the CDR3 is TGTGCCAGCAGTCCCGCGGGATACGGCTCCGGAAACACCATATATTTT. Its translation: CASSPAGYGSGNTIYF.

The chain joins TRBV5-1 to TRBJ1-1, with TRBD1 identical over 7 bases. The CDR3 runs 14 residues. J gave up 0 bases and V 4 bases, and 3 bases lay outside the gene matches. Germline CDR1 is SGHRS and CDR2 is YFSETQ. CDR3 region: CASSGDSMNTEAFF. As DNA, the CDR3 is TGCGCCAGCAGCGGGGACAGCATGAACACTGAAGCTTTCTTT.

The chain joins TRBV7-9 to TRBJ1-4; D unclear. Germline V CDR1 and CDR2: SEHNR, FQNEAQ (reference sequence). The V end lost 1 base, the J end lost 8 bases, and 14 bases lay between the germline ends. The CDR3 totals 15 residues. The CDR3 DNA is TGTGCCAGCAGCTTAGGGAGTGGGATGCGCGAAAAACTGTTTTTT. Amino acids: CASSLGSGMREKLFF. The full variable domain, rest sourced from reference TRBV7-9 and TRBJ1-4, is DTGVSQNPRHKITKRGQNVTFRCDPISEHNRLYWYRQTLGQGPEFLTYFQNEAQLEKSRLLSDRFSAERPKGSFSTLEIQRTEQGDSAMYLCASSLGSGMREKLFFGSGTQLSVL.

The chain combines TRBV2 with TRBJ2-1; tentatively, D is TRBD2 (6 bases). The CDR3 length is 14 residues. The germline CDR1 and CDR2 sequences are SNHLY and FYNNEI. The V end was cut by 6 bases, the J end by 9 bases, with 18 bases between. CDR3 protein: CASRWDSKTGEQFF. CDR3 sequence (DNA): TGTGCCAGCAGGTGGGACTCAAAAACCGGTGAGCAGTTCTTC.

The gene calls are TRBV29-1 and TRBJ2-1; a possible D gene is TRBD1 (5 bases). The CDR3 is 15 amino acids. Trimming removed 1 base at V and 3 bases at J, with 13 bases between. Germline assignment: CDR1 SQVTM and CDR2 ANQGSEA. CDR3 sequence reads: CSVEVGAGYYNEQFF. DNA of the CDR3: TGCAGCGTTGAAGTAGGGGCAGGGTACTACAATGAGCAGTTCTTC.

The chain couples TRBV6-2 or TRBV6-3 to TRBJ2-3, with TRBD1 matching over 9 bases. The germline gives CDR1 MNHEY, CDR2 SVGEGT. The V segment lost 5 bases and the J segment 0 bases; nucleotides outside the gene matches: 3. The CDR3 has 15 residues. The CDR3 DNA reads TGTGCCAGCAGTATAGGGACAGGGAGCACAGATACGCAGTATTTT. It yields the protein CASSIGTGSTDTQYF.

V and J are TRBV7-9 and TRBJ1-2; 7 bases fit TRBD1. The germline CDR1 and CDR2 sequences are SEHNR and FQNEAQ (reference sequence). V lost 0 bases to trimming and J lost 4 bases; unmatched junction nucleotides: 5. CDR3 length: 15 residues. CDR3 coding DNA: TGTGCCAGCAGCTTAGCAGGGGGCATCGGCTATGGCTACACCTTC. It specifies CASSLAGGIGYGYTF.

This chain connects TRBV5-1 to TRBJ2-1; no firm D call. Germline V CDR1 and CDR2: SGHRS, YFSETQ. The CDR3 has 15 amino acids. The germline V and J ends were trimmed by 0 bases and 1 base, with 8 bases remaining between them. The CDR3 nucleotides are TGCGCCAGCAGCTTGGAGCGTACGTCCTACAATGAGCAGTTCTTC. Its translation is CASSLERTSYNEQFF.

The chain couples TRBV20-1 to TRBJ2-7; perhaps D is TRBD1 or TRBD2 (5 bases each). The CDR3 is 12 amino acids. Germline V gives CDR1 DFQATT, CDR2 SNEGSKA (reference sequence). Trimming removed 3 bases from V and 7 bases from J, with 13 bases in between. Here the CDR3 DNA reads TGCAGTGCTAGGACGGGGCCCTGGGAGCAGTACTTC. It yields the protein CSARTGPWEQYF.

This clonotype was detected ten times or more. The rearrangement links TRBV20-1 to TRBJ2-5; TRBD2 matches at 8 bases. The CDR3 length is 22 residues. The junction had 30 bases not matched to a gene; V was cut back by 2 bases and J by 4 bases. CDR1 DFQATT and CDR2 SNEGSKA come from the germline V gene (reference sequence). The CDR3 DNA reads as TGCAGTGCTAGATCTGAACTAGCGGAATTAGGGGGAGCCCCAGGGATGGGAGAGACCCAGTACTTC. Translated, it gives CSARSELAELGGAPGMGETQYF.

The chain combines TRBV25-1 with TRBJ1-5, with D perhaps TRBD1 (5 bases). The CDR3 runs to 13 residues. Germline CDR1 and CDR2: MGHDK and SYGVNS. Trimming pared 3 bases from V and 6 bases from J, leaving 9 bases between. CDR3 DNA sequence: TGTGCCAGCAGTGATCAGGGCGTTCAGCCCCAGCATTTT. Encoded protein: CASSDQGVQPQHF.